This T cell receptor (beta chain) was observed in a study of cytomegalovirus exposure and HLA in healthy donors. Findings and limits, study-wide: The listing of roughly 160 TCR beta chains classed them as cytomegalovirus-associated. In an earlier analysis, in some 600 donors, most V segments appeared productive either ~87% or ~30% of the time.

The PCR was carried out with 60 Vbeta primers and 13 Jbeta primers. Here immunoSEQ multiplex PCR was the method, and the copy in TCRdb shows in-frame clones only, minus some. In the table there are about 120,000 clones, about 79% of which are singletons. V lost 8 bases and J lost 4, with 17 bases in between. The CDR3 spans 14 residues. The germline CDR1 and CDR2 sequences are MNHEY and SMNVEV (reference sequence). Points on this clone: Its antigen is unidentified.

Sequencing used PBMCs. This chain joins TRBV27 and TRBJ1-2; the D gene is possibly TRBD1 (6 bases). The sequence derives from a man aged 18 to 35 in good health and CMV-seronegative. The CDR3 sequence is CASRGAQGSYGYTF. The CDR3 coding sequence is TGTGCCAGCCGGGGGGCACAGGGCAGCTATGGCTACACCTTC.